The 10 T cell receptor beta chains listed next were all sequenced from one sample in a study of cytomegalovirus exposure and HLA in healthy donors. 60 Vbeta and 13 Jbeta primers were used in PCR. Some clones are missing from TCRdb's copy, which holds only in-frame ones; the method was immunoSEQ multiplex PCR. Of 90,000 to 150,000 clones in the sample, approximately 80% were seen once. The sample comprised PBMCs. All receptors derive from a female donor in good health and CMV-seronegative.

The chain links TRBV30 to TRBJ2-5, with D maybe TRBD1 (5 bases). The closer fit of TRBJ2-7 to the DNA end suggests the J call may be wrong. Germline-derived CDR1 and CDR2 are GTSNPN and SVGIG (reference sequence). The CDR3 extends over 13 amino acids. The chain's CDR3 is CAWSSGSPAEQYF. CDR3 in DNA: TGTGCCTGGAGTTCAGGGTCCCCAGCCGAGCAGTACTTC.

The chain carries TRBV6-5 and TRBJ1-5; D call uncertain. V was cut by 5 bases and J by 2 bases, with 7 bases left in between. Germline CDR1 is MNHEY and CDR2 is SVGAGI. The CDR3 covers 13 residues. The CDR3 here is CASSTQGNQPQHF. CDR3 coding DNA: TGTGCCAGCAGTACTCAGGGCAATCAGCCCCAGCATTTT.

This clone appeared a single time. This chain links TRBV7-2 with TRBJ2-3; 10 bases align to TRBD2. Germline V gene lookup returns CDR1 SGHTA and CDR2 FQGNSA. J gave up 2 bases and V 6 bases, and 5 bases lay outside the gene matches. The CDR3 contains 15 residues. The CDR3 DNA sequence: TGTGCCAGCAGACCTAGCGGGGGTCTCACAGATACGCAGTATTTT. This codes for CASRPSGGLTDTQYF.

The chain carries TRBV7-6 and TRBJ2-5; 11 nucleotides match TRBD2. With 5 bases clipped from V and 5 bases from J, the junction kept 10 bases outside the gene matches. Germline-derived CDR1 and CDR2 are SGHVS and FNYEAQ. The CDR3 totals 16 residues. DNA for the CDR3: TGTGCCAGCAGCCCGGGACTAGCGGCTTCGCGGGAGACCCAGTACTTC. Translating gives CASSPGLAASRETQYF.

The chain employs TRBV9 and TRBJ1-6; 7 nucleotides line up with TRBD1. CDR1 and CDR2 (germline): SGDLS, YYNGEE. V gave up 0 bases and J gave up 6 bases; unmatched junction bases: 9. This CDR3 has 17 residues. DNA for the CDR3: TGTGCCAGCAGCGTAGCCGGAGGGGGCTCGCTTAATTCACCCCTCCACTTT. Translated: CASSVAGGGSLNSPLHF. The whole variable domain, remainder taken from reference TRBV9 and TRBJ1-6, is DSGVTQTPKHLITATGQRVTLRCSPRSGDLSVYWYQQSLDQGLQFLIQYYNGEERAKGNILERFSAQQFPDLHSELNLSSLELGDSALYFCASSVAGGGSLNSPLHFGNGTRLTVT.

CDR3 in amino acids: CASSINRVNSPLHF. The CDR3 bases are TGTGCCAGTAGTATAAACAGGGTTAATTCACCCCTCCACTTT. The J gene is TRBJ1-6, the V gene TRBV19, with D tentatively TRBD1 (6 bases). Trimming shortened V by 2 bases and J by 6 bases, and 8 bases separated the two germline ends. The CDR3 is made up of 14 amino acids. CDR1 and CDR2 (germline): LNHDA, SQIVND (reference sequence).

The rearrangement links TRBV4-3 to TRBJ2-5, with D uncertain. CDR3 length: 16 residues. Trimming took 0 bases from V and 0 from J, leaving 11 bases between them. Germline assignment: CDR1 LGHNA and CDR2 YSLEER. The CDR3 spells CASSQEPTSYQETQYF. The CDR3 DNA reads TGCGCCAGCAGCCAAGAGCCGACTTCGTACCAAGAGACCCAGTACTTC.

The rearrangement joins TRBV19 to TRBJ1-5; possible D gene TRBD1, 5 bases. Germline values: CDR1 LNHDA, CDR2 SQIVND (reference sequence). Between the trimmed V and J ends, which lost 6 bases and 0 bases, there was a span of 12 bases. The CDR3 sequence is 15 residues long. The CDR3 here is CASSSGHNSNQPQHF. CDR3 nucleotide sequence: TGTGCCAGTAGCTCTGGACACAATAGCAATCAGCCCCAGCATTTT.

CDR3 sequence (DNA): TGTGCCAGCAGCCAGGAGATACGGGGGAACACTGAAGCTTTCTTT. Encoded protein: CASSQEIRGNTEAFF. This chain links TRBV4-2 with TRBJ1-1; D remains unclear. Germline CDR1 and CDR2: LGHNA and YNFKEQ. This CDR3 comprises 15 residues. The V and J ends lost 3 bases and 1 base respectively, with 12 bases between them.

Turning to this clone: One junction end does not reproduce the germline sequence, and a read error may be involved. V gene TRBV7-9 combines with J gene TRBJ2-7; D perhaps matches TRBD1 (5 bases). The CDR3 contains 12 residues. Germline V lookup: CDR1 SEHNR, CDR2 FQNEAQ (reference sequence). CDR3 nucleotides: TGTTCCAGCAGCTCTGACAGCTACGAGCAGTACTTC. Translation gives CSSSSDSYEQYF.